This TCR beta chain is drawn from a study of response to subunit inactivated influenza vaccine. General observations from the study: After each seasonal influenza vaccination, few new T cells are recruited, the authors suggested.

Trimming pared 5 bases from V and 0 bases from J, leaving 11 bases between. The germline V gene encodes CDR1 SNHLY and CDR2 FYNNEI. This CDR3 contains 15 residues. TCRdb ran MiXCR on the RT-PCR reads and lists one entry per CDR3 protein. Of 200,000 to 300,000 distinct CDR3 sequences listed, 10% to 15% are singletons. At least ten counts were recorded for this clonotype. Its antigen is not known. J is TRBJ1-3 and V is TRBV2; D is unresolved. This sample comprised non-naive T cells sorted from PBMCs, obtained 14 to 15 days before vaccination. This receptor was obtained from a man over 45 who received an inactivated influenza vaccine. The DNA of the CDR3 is TGTGCCAGCAGTCCAAGGAAGAGCTCTGGAAACACCATATATTTT. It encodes CASSPRKSSGNTIYF.